Shown below are 19 T cell receptor beta chains from a single sample sequenced in a study of Graves' ophthalmopathy and Graves' hyperthyroidism. CDR3 regions of TCR beta were amplified from RNA transcripts. HTBI-primed first-round RT-PCR preceded second-round multiplex PCR. TCRdb recomputed calls from the multiplex PCR reads with MiXCR, one row per CDR3 protein. The table includes approximately 500,000 distinct CDR3 sequences, around an eighth detected once. Sequencing input: blood. Every receptor here comes from a woman aged 30 to 39 with Graves' ophthalmopathy.

Many counts were recorded for this clonotype. The chain employs TRBV7-2 and TRBJ2-7; D remains unclear. Trimming removed 3 bases from V and 3 bases from J, with 0 bases in between. CDR1 is SGHTA and CDR2 is FQGNSA in the germline V gene. CDR3 length equals 10 residues. CDR3 in amino acids: CASSFYEQYF. The CDR3 nucleotides read TGTGCCAGCAGCTTCTACGAGCAGTACTTC.

Ten or more counts support this clonotype. The genes are TRBV18 and TRBJ1-1, with TRBD1 as a possible D gene (5 bases). There are 13 residues in the CDR3. Germline V gives CDR1 KGHSH, CDR2 LQKENI. Trimming stripped 0 bases from V and 5 bases from J, with 7 bases between. The CDR3 nucleotides are TGTGCCAGCTCACCACCGGCAGGGACTGAAGCTTTCTTT. Protein: CASSPPAGTEAFF. Variable domain in full (rest from reference TRBV18 and TRBJ1-1): NAGVMQNPRHLVRRRGQEARLRCSPMKGHSHVYWYRQLPEEGLKFMVYLQKENIIDESGMPKERFSAEFPKEGPSILRIQQVVRGDSAAYFCASSPPAGTEAFFGQGTRLTVV.

In this sample, this clonotype turned up many times. The chain combines TRBV6-5 with TRBJ1-1; 8 nucleotides agree with TRBD1. The V and J ends lost 2 bases and 2 bases, in that order; junction bases with no gene match: 4. CDR1 and CDR2 (germline): MNHEY, SVGAGI. The CDR3 sequence is 15 residues long. In DNA, the CDR3 is TGTGCCAGCAGTTACGATGGACAGGGCAACACTGAAGCTTTCTTT. Protein sequence: CASSYDGQGNTEAFF.

The chain combines TRBV4-1 with TRBJ2-5; possible D gene TRBD2, 6 bases. Germline lookup yields CDR1 MGHRA and CDR2 YSYEKL. V was trimmed by 0 bases and J by 8 bases, leaving 16 bases between them. The CDR3 sequence is 15 residues long. The CDR3 nucleotides read TGCGCCAGCAGCCAAGAAAGGCGCGGGGCGAATACCCAGTACTTC. Residues: CASSQERRGANTQYF.

This clonotype was observed a single time. A read error is possible here, since a much larger clone lies one base away. The chain employs TRBV28 and TRBJ1-5; possibly TRBD1 for D (6 bases). Germline CDR1 is MDHEN and CDR2 is SYDVKM. The CDR3 extends over 15 amino acids. The CDR3 spells CASSHLLGDNQPHHF. Written as DNA, the CDR3 is TGTGCCAGCAGCCACCTCCTGGGGGACAATCAGCCCCATCATTTT.

The table lists this clonotype with many counts. This rearrangement joins TRBV6-1 to TRBJ2-7, with D perhaps TRBD1 (6 bases). The CDR3 runs 16 residues. CDR1 is MNHNS and CDR2 is SASEGT in the germline V gene. V was cut by 2 bases and J by 3 bases, with 17 bases left in between. This CDR3 is CASSEQGQGWGYEQYF. The DNA of the CDR3 is TGTGCCAGCAGTGAACAGGGGCAGGGGTGGGGCTACGAGCAGTACTTC.

At least ten counts were recorded for this clonotype. The rearrangement uses TRBV20-1 and TRBJ1-6; D uncertain. The CDR3 length is 13 residues. CDR1 and CDR2 (germline): DFQATT, SNEGSKA (reference sequence). Trimming left V 4 bases short and J 8 bases short, with 12 bases between. The CDR3 protein is CSATMRWDSPLHF. CDR3 in DNA: TGCAGTGCTACTATGAGGTGGGATTCACCCCTCCACTTT.

At least ten counts were recorded for this clonotype. The DNA for the CDR3 is TGTGCCAGCAGCCCCGGCCGCTACTACGAGCAGTACTTC. Translating gives CASSPGRYYEQYF. The gene calls are TRBV28 and TRBJ2-7; the D is unclear. V lost 6 bases to trimming and J lost 3 bases, with 12 bases between them. Germline V gene data show CDR1 as MDHEN and CDR2 as SYDVKM. The CDR3 loop spans 13 amino acids.

At least ten counts were recorded for this clonotype. The chain couples TRBV12-3 or TRBV12-4 to TRBJ1-2; no definite D call. This CDR3 region has 13 residues. Between the trimmed V and J ends, which lost 2 bases and 6 bases, there was a span of 10 bases. The CDR3 loop is CASSLKVGDGYTF. The DNA of the CDR3 is TGTGCCAGCAGTTTAAAGGTGGGCGATGGCTACACCTTC.

The rearrangement links TRBV12-3 or TRBV12-4 to TRBJ2-3, with D unclear. Deletions cut 5 bases from V and 2 bases from J, with 14 bases between. This CDR3 has 15 residues. Written as DNA, the CDR3 is TGTGCCAGCAGTCACCGGCTCCCGCTCACAGATACGCAGTATTTT. The encoded protein is CASSHRLPLTDTQYF.

The table lists this clonotype with many counts. The chain links TRBV9 to TRBJ1-2; D ambiguous. This CDR3 has 13 amino acids. Looked up from germline, CDR1 is SGDLS and CDR2 is YYNGEE. Trimming stripped 0 bases from V and 8 bases from J, with 11 bases between. The CDR3 spells CASSVGPQGGYTF. CDR3 sequence (DNA): TGTGCCAGCAGCGTAGGTCCTCAAGGGGGCTACACCTTC.

This clonotype showed up just a few times. The chain carries TRBV6-1 and TRBJ1-2; D perhaps matches TRBD1 (6 bases). The CDR3 is 15 amino acids. V gave up 8 bases and J gave up 2 bases, with 18 bases separating them. Germline loops: CDR1 MNHNS, CDR2 SASEGT. Written as DNA, the CDR3 is TGTGCCAGCTCCCCACGGGACATCCTAAACTATGGCTACACCTTC. It encodes CASSPRDILNYGYTF.

The sample holds many counts of this clonotype. The chain employs TRBV20-1 and TRBJ2-7, with D perhaps matching TRBD1 (6 bases). CDR1 and CDR2 from the germline V gene are DFQATT and SNEGSKA (reference sequence). The V gene lost 5 bases and the J gene lost 3 bases, with 14 bases spanning the gap. CDR3 length: 13 residues. The CDR3 sequence: CSAADSRSYEQYF. The CDR3 DNA reads as TGCAGTGCTGCGGACAGCAGAAGCTACGAGCAGTACTTC.

This clonotype appeared many times. The chain combines TRBV12-3 or TRBV12-4 with TRBJ1-2; 9 bases are shared with TRBD1. The V and J ends lost 5 bases and 9 bases, in that order; junction bases with no gene match: 4. The CDR3 contains 12 residues. The CDR3 DNA reads TGTGCCAGCAGTCCGGACAGGGGTCGCTACACCTTC. Residues: CASSPDRGRYTF.

This clonotype occurred many times. The V gene is TRBV6-1, the J gene TRBJ2-7, with D perhaps matching TRBD1 or TRBD2 (5 bases each). CDR3 length: 15 amino acids. Germline CDR1 and CDR2: MNHNS and SASEGT. Trimming stripped 4 bases from V and 6 bases from J, with 19 bases between. The CDR3 spells CASSVQVGRGPEQYF. CDR3 sequence (DNA): TGTGCCAGCAGTGTTCAAGTGGGACGGGGACCCGAGCAGTACTTC.

The rearrangement joins TRBV4-1 to TRBJ2-7; D is possibly TRBD1 (5 bases). V lost 1 base to trimming and J lost 4 bases, with 11 bases between them. This CDR3 region has 14 residues. The germline CDR1 and CDR2 sequences are MGHRA and YSYEKL. CDR3 sequence reads: CASSQVRGEYEQYF. The CDR3 DNA reads TGCGCCAGCAGCCAAGTAAGGGGCGAATACGAGCAGTACTTC.

This clonotype turned up a few times. The V and J genes are TRBV10-3 and TRBJ1-1; D not resolved. This CDR3 is built from 12 residues. V was trimmed by 6 bases and J by 1 base, leaving 6 bases between them. The germline V gene has CDR1 ENHRY and CDR2 SYGVKD. The CDR3 coding sequence is TGTGCCATCAGCCGTACGAACACTGAAGCTTTCTTT. It translates to CAISRTNTEAFF.

Details on this clonotype: One end of the junction does not line up with germline, which may come from a read error. This sequence joins TRBV7-2 and TRBJ2-4, with D possibly TRBD2 on 7 matching bases. This CDR3 region has 16 residues. The germline CDR1 and CDR2 sequences are SGHTA and FQGNSA. The CDR3 protein is CASSLVWGGRENIQYF. CDR3 bases: TGTGCCAGCAGTTTAGTCTGGGGGGGCCGGGAAAACATTCAGTACTTC.

This clonotype has ten or more counts. V and J are TRBV20-1 and TRBJ2-6; D is uncertain. Germline V gene data show CDR1 as DFQATT and CDR2 as SNEGSKA (reference sequence). V was shortened by 5 bases and J by 1 base, with 3 bases between the two germline ends. CDR3 size: 12 residues. The CDR3 DNA sequence: TGCAGTGCTCTATCTGGGGCCAACGTCCTGACTTTC. Protein: CSALSGANVLTF.